This entry describes one T cell receptor (beta chain). Per germline, CDR1 LNHDA and CDR2 SQIVND (reference sequence). The CDR3 covers 14 residues. The V gene end was trimmed by 7 bases and the J gene end by 7 bases; junction bases not matched to a gene: 8. TCRdb's copy holds only in-frame clones and misses some; the assay was immunoSEQ multiplex PCR. The sample holds fewer than 55,000 clones, almost 95% seen once. The data are from a study of T cell changes during pregnancy in multiple sclerosis. Sequences were obtained from peripheral blood. This sequence originates from a female donor with multiple sclerosis, enrolled in a pregnancy study. The chain combines TRBV19 with TRBJ2-1; 9 bases match TRBD2. CDR3 amino acids: CASTRGRETNEQFF. The CDR3 DNA is TGTGCCAGTACTCGCGGGAGGGAAACGAATGAGCAGTTCTTC.